These 9 T cell receptor beta chains share one sample of origin, sequenced in a study of blood T cell repertoires in COVID-19. Some clones are missing from TCRdb's copy, which holds only in-frame ones; the method was immunoSEQ multiplex PCR. The sample gives roughly 80,000 clones, under 95% of which show up once; 16% is in the top ten. Sequenced input: peripheral blood. The source is a woman aged 80 or over with active or convalescent COVID-19.

The chain recombines TRBV5-8 with TRBJ1-2; 8 bases agree with TRBD1. The J segment lost 6 bases and the V segment lost 4 bases, leaving 8 bases of the junction unmatched. Germline-derived CDR1 and CDR2 are SGHTS and YDEGEE. This CDR3 comprises 14 residues. CDR3 sequence: CASSPGQGGNGYTF. In nucleotides, the CDR3 is TGTGCCAGCAGCCCTGGACAGGGAGGAAATGGCTACACCTTC.

This chain connects TRBV10-1 to TRBJ1-1; D is undetermined. In germline, CDR1 is WNHNN, CDR2 SYGVQD (reference sequence). Deletions cut 2 bases from V and 4 bases from J, with 11 bases between. The CDR3 has 14 residues. CDR3 nucleotides: TGCGCCAGCAGTGAGGAGGTGGTGGTCACTGAAGCTTTCTTT. Amino acids: CASSEEVVVTEAFF.

This clone was detected once. J is TRBJ1-4 and V is TRBV27; 7 bases line up with TRBD1. Germline CDR1 is MNHEY and CDR2 is SMNVEV (reference sequence). V lost 2 bases, J lost 5 bases, and 5 bases stayed unmatched. The CDR3 has 15 amino acids. The CDR3 nucleotides read TGTGCCAGCAGTTTAGCGACAGGGAAAAATGAAAAACTGTTTTTT. As protein: CASSLATGKNEKLFF.

This rearrangement joins TRBV27 to TRBJ1-6; the match to TRBD1 covers 7 bases. The trim removed 5 bases at V and 7 bases at J, leaving 5 bases unmatched. The germline CDR1 and CDR2 sequences are MNHEY and SMNVEV (reference sequence). There are 14 residues in the CDR3. This CDR3 is CASSTTGNNSPLHF. CDR3 sequence (DNA): TGTGCCAGCAGTACGACAGGGAACAATTCACCCCTCCACTTT.

This chain links TRBV28 with TRBJ2-7; maybe TRBD1 (5 bases). CDR3 length: 16 amino acids. V gave up 7 bases and J gave up 0 bases, with 19 bases separating them. Germline-derived CDR1 and CDR2 are MDHEN and SYDVKM. CDR3 in amino acids: CASTAGSITSSYEQYF. The CDR3 nucleotides read TGTGCCAGCACGGCAGGGTCGATAACGAGCTCCTACGAGCAGTACTTC.

This sequence joins TRBV7-2 and TRBJ2-2, with 8 bases lining up with TRBD1. The CDR3 runs to 16 residues. After removal of 1 base from V and 1 base from J, the junction contained 2 bases not matched to a gene. Per the germline V gene, CDR1 is SGHTA and CDR2 is FQGNSA. The CDR3: CASSLGTGRNTGELFF. DNA for the CDR3: TGTGCCAGCAGCTTAGGGACAGGGAGGAACACCGGGGAGCTGTTTTTT.

The V call is TRBV6-4, the J call TRBJ2-2; TRBD2 is a possible D gene (6 bases). This CDR3 spans 15 amino acids. Germline CDR1 is MRHNA and CDR2 is SNTAGT. V lost 10 bases and J lost 3, with 18 bases in between. The CDR3 here is CANGLTSPDTGELFF. The CDR3 DNA reads as TGTGCCAACGGTCTGACTAGTCCTGACACCGGGGAGCTGTTTTTT.

The genes are TRBV7-2 and TRBJ2-3; D is perhaps TRBD1 (6 bases). The ends were cut back, 1 base at V and 4 bases at J, with 9 bases in the middle. Germline lookup yields CDR1 SGHTA and CDR2 FQGNSA. This CDR3 has 14 residues. The CDR3 sequence is CASSLGGPPDTQYF. DNA of the CDR3: TGTGCCAGCAGCTTAGGGGGGCCCCCAGATACGCAGTATTTT.

This clone was detected once. This rearrangement joins TRBV3-1 (or the pseudogene TRBV3-2) to TRBJ1-1, with TRBD1 matching 8 bases. Germline CDR1 and CDR2: LGHDT and YNNKEL (reference sequence). The CDR3 consists of 14 residues. With 3 bases clipped from V and 7 bases from J, the junction kept 7 bases outside the gene matches. CDR3 protein: CASSHSDRGGEAFF. In DNA, the CDR3 is TGTGCCAGCAGCCATTCTGACAGGGGAGGTGAAGCTTTCTTT.